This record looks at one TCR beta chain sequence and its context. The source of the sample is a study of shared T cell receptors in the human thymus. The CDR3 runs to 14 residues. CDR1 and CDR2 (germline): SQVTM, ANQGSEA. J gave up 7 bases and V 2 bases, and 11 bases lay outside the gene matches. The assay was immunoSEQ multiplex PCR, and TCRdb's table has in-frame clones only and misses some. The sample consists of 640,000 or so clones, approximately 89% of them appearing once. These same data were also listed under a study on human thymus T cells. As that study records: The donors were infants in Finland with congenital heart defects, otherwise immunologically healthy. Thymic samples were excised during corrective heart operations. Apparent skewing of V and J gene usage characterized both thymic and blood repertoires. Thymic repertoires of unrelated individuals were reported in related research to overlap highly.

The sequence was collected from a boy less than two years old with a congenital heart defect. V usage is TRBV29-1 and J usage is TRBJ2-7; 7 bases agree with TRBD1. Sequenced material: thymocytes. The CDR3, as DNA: TGCAGCGTTGAACCGGGACAGAAAAACGGGGAGCAGTACTTC. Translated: CSVEPGQKNGEQYF.